This TCR beta chain was documented in a study of blood T cell repertoires in COVID-19. In the study overall: Whether acute or convalescent, the COVID-19 samples came from the United States, Italy and Spain. PBMCs, B-cell-depleted T cells, or T cells were the source of the cDNA or gDNA that made up the material.

Seattle-derived patients entered the study during active infection and were followed longitudinally. The method was immunoSEQ multiplex PCR; TCRdb's version includes in-frame clones alone and lacks a portion of them. The sample yields hundreds of thousands of clones, over 85% seen once. Germline lookup yields CDR1 KGHSH and CDR2 LQKENI. With 3 bases removed from V and 0 bases from J, the gap between germline ends came to 12 bases. The CDR3 runs 16 residues. Source material: peripheral blood. This receptor was identified in a woman between 25 and 40 years old with COVID-19, enrolled during active disease. V and J are TRBV18 and TRBJ1-3, with D possibly matching TRBD1 (6 bases). The CDR3 sequence: CASSPVGALSGNTIYF. The CDR3 DNA reads as TGTGCCAGCTCACCTGTGGGGGCCCTCTCTGGAAACACCATATATTTT.